This T cell receptor beta chain is drawn from a study of shared clonotypes between healthy human individuals. General study results and limits: Non-shared clonotypes showed lower generation probabilities than clonotypes common to all four donors. Rarefaction indicated that sorted-subset sequencing remained incomplete although depth was large. Around 5% was the fraction of naive CD4 clonotypes found shared across a handful of donors.

Clones were read by immunoSEQ multiplex PCR, and TCRdb kept only the in-frame ones, dropping some. The sample holds over a million clones; about 98% are singletons and the top ten take about 0.45%. Worth noting for this clone: Its antigen is not known.

Looked up from germline, CDR1 is SEHNR and CDR2 is FQNEAQ (reference sequence). Trimming at V came to 4 bases and at J to 3 bases, leaving 3 bases not matched to a gene. CDR3 length: 14 amino acids. Memory CD4+ cells were the fraction left after CD45RA+ naive selection. Material for sequencing was naive CD4+ T cells sorted from blood. Described subset: CD45RA+ positively selected. The receptor's source is a man aged 25-45 years in good health. V and J are TRBV7-9 and TRBJ2-7; 10 nucleotides line up with TRBD2. CDR3: CASSSSGRDYEQYF. DNA for the CDR3: TGTGCCAGCAGCTCGAGCGGGAGGGACTACGAGCAGTACTTC. Complete variable domain (other parts from reference TRBV7-9 and TRBJ2-7): DTGVSQNPRHKITKRGQNVTFRCDPISEHNRLYWYRQTLGQGPEFLTYFQNEAQLEKSRLLSDRFSAERPKGSFSTLEIQRTEQGDSAMYLCASSSSGRDYEQYFGPGTRLTVT.